This passage covers 20 T cell receptor beta chains from one sample sequenced in a study of T cells in Graves' hyperthyroidism and ophthalmopathy. Template material for amplifying TCR beta CDR3 regions consisted of RNA transcripts. HTBI primers were used for first-round RT-PCR of the TCR CDR3. TCRdb re-called the multiplex PCR reads through MiXCR, storing one row per CDR3 protein. This sample has about 840,000 distinct CDR3 sequences, with over 35% found just once. The sample consisted of blood. The source is a man aged 18-30 years with Graves' hyperthyroidism.

The J gene is TRBJ2-7, the V gene TRBV25-1; 10 bases align to TRBD2. V lost 5 bases to trimming and J lost 0 bases; unmatched junction nucleotides: 4. The germline V gene encodes CDR1 MGHDK and CDR2 SYGVNS. This CDR3 is 15 amino acids long. The CDR3 DNA reads as TGTGCCAGCAGTTTGACTAGCGGGTACTCCTACGAGCAGTACTTC. Residues: CASSLTSGYSYEQYF.

This clonotype was seen many times. V is TRBV2 and J is TRBJ1-6; no clear D. V was clipped by 8 bases and J by 7 bases, with 18 bases between them. Germline CDR1 SNHLY, CDR2 FYNNEI. The CDR3 has 15 amino acids. This CDR3 reads CASDFSGLENSPLHF. CDR3 nucleotide sequence: TGTGCCAGCGACTTTAGCGGACTGGAGAATTCACCCCTCCACTTT. Full variable domain (remainder filled in from reference TRBV2 and TRBJ1-6): EPEVTQTPSHQVTQMGQEVILRCVPISNHLYFYWYRQILGQKVEFLVSFYNNEISEKSEIFDDQFSVERPDGSNFTLKIRSTKLEDSAMYFCASDFSGLENSPLHFGNGTRLTVT.

The CDR3 coding sequence is TGCGCCAGCAGCCCCTCGGCCCCGGGCGGCTCACCCCTCCACTTT. It specifies CASSPSAPGGSPLHF. This sequence joins TRBV5-1 and TRBJ1-6, with D unresolved. Looked up from germline, CDR1 is SGHRS and CDR2 is YFSETQ. Trimming removed 4 bases at V and 10 bases at J, with 18 bases between. The CDR3 contains 15 residues.

The gene calls are TRBV20-1 and TRBJ1-5; TRBD1 matches at 9 bases. This CDR3 has 16 residues. Germline CDR1 and CDR2: DFQATT and SNEGSKA (reference sequence). Trimming cost V 6 bases and J 7 bases; bases outside gene matches: 16. The CDR3 bases are TGCAGTGCATACGACCGGGACAGGGTACTCGGCCAGCCCCAGCATTTT. It codes for CSAYDRDRVLGQPQHF.

Comments on this clonotype: The junction differs from germline at one of its ends, possibly a read error. The chain uses TRBV10-3 and TRBJ2-7; 7 bases map to TRBD1. CDR3 length: 14 amino acids. CDR1 is ENHRY and CDR2 is SYGVKD in the germline V gene. The CDR3 coding sequence is TGTGCCAGCAGTTACCCCCGGGACAGCTACGAGCAGTACTTC. The encoded protein is CASSYPRDSYEQYF.

This clonotype turned up a few times. The chain joins TRBV7-9 to TRBJ2-7; D is uncertain. In germline, CDR1 is SEHNR, CDR2 FQNEAQ (reference sequence). The V end was cut by 4 bases, the J end by 1 base, with 17 bases between. This CDR3 region has 16 residues. CDR3 sequence: CASSSQRRSSSYEQYF. As DNA, the CDR3 is TGTGCCAGCAGCTCCCAGCGCCGGAGCTCTTCCTACGAGCAGTACTTC.

Ten or more counts support this clonotype. Germline is not matched at one junction end, which may reflect a read error. The chain recombines TRBV5-1 with TRBJ1-1; 7 positions agree with TRBD1. Germline V gene lookup returns CDR1 SGHRS and CDR2 YFSETQ. The CDR3 is 14 residues long. The CDR3 DNA sequence: TGTGCCAGCAGCTTCAGACAGGGTAACACTGAAGCTTTCTTT. It codes for CASSFRQGNTEAFF.

This clonotype was seen a handful of times. This chain joins TRBV20-1 and TRBJ1-2, with D unresolved. The CDR3 has 11 amino acids. From germline, CDR1 is DFQATT and CDR2 SNEGSKA (reference sequence). The CDR3 loop is CTPPPNYGYTF. CDR3 sequence (DNA): TGCACCCCCCCGCCTAACTATGGCTACACCTTC.

In this sample, this clonotype turned up a few times. The gene calls are TRBV2 and TRBJ2-7; 7 bases are a match to TRBD1. Germline V CDR1 and CDR2: SNHLY, FYNNEI. The CDR3 has 14 residues. With V trimmed by 5 bases and J by 3 bases, 7 bases remained unmatched. CDR3 residues: CASSQTGLDYEQYF. CDR3 coding DNA: TGTGCCAGCAGTCAGACAGGGCTAGACTACGAGCAGTACTTC.

V and J are TRBV6-4 and TRBJ2-2; D is unclear. From germline, CDR1 is MRHNA and CDR2 SNTAGT. The CDR3 contains 14 residues. Trimming pared 0 bases from V and 7 bases from J, leaving 9 bases between. CDR3 nucleotides: TGTGCCAGCAGTGACTCGATTGGTTTCGGGGAGCTGTTTTTT. This translates into CASSDSIGFGELFF.

In this sample, this clonotype turned up many times. The V call is TRBV29-1, the J call TRBJ1-1; TRBD1 agrees at 9 bases. Trimming at V came to 2 bases and at J to 2 bases, leaving 6 bases not matched to a gene. Germline V gene sequence: CDR1 SQVTM, CDR2 ANQGSEA. CDR3 length equals 15 residues. The CDR3 spells CSVEPQGAGNTEAFF. CDR3 bases: TGCAGCGTTGAACCACAGGGGGCGGGAAACACTGAAGCTTTCTTT. Full variable domain (outside the CDR3, taken from reference TRBV29-1 and TRBJ1-1): SAVISQKPSRDICQRGTSLTIQCQVDSQVTMMFWYRQQPGQSLTLIATANQGSEATYESGFVIDKFPISRPNLTFSTLTVSNMSPEDSSIYLCSVEPQGAGNTEAFFGQGTRLTVV.

This clonotype came up many times. This sequence joins TRBV29-1 and TRBJ2-5, with 8 positions matching TRBD2. Looked up from germline, CDR1 is SQVTM and CDR2 is ANQGSEA. The CDR3 is made up of 14 amino acids. V lost 4 bases, J lost 7 bases, and 11 bases stayed unmatched. The CDR3 region is CSVVPLSRGGTQYF. As DNA, the CDR3 is TGCAGCGTTGTCCCTCTGAGCCGGGGGGGGACCCAGTACTTC.

This clonotype appeared a few times. This chain uses TRBV11-2 with TRBJ2-7; D is perhaps TRBD1 or TRBD2 (6 bases each). Looked up from germline, CDR1 is SGHAT and CDR2 is FQNNGV. The CDR3 spans 16 residues. The germline V and J ends were trimmed by 5 bases and 4 bases, with 21 bases remaining between them. In DNA form, the CDR3 reads TGTGCCAGCAGCCTGACTCGAAAGGGGGGACCGTACGAGCAGTACTTC. Amino acids: CASSLTRKGGPYEQYF.

In its sample, this clonotype was seen many times. The chain links TRBV19 to TRBJ2-7; possible D gene TRBD2, 5 bases. V was clipped by 5 bases and J by 4 bases, with 12 bases between them. Germline values: CDR1 LNHDA, CDR2 SQIVND (reference sequence). The CDR3 is 13 residues long. The CDR3 bases are TGTGCCAGTAGTTCTGGAGCGGCTTACGAGCAGTACTTC. As protein: CASSSGAAYEQYF. The full variable domain, with the rest looked up from reference TRBV19 and TRBJ2-7, is DGGITQSPKYLFRKEGQNVTLSCEQNLNHDAMYWYRQDPGQGLRLIYYSQIVNDFQKGDIAEGYSVSREKKESFPLTVTSAQKNPTAFYLCASSSGAAYEQYFGPGTRLTVT.

V is TRBV5-1 and J is TRBJ2-7; 7 bases fit TRBD2. The ends lost 0 bases at V and 3 bases at J; junction bases unmatched: 9. The CDR3 consists of 16 residues. Germline CDR1 SGHRS, CDR2 YFSETQ. This CDR3 is CASSLGNVRGDYEQYF. The CDR3 DNA follows: TGCGCCAGCAGCTTGGGGAATGTTCGGGGGGACTACGAGCAGTACTTC.

This chain joins TRBV6-1 and TRBJ1-5; 7 bases agree with TRBD1. Losses at the gene ends were 6 bases for V and 8 bases for J; bases not matched to a gene: 7. Germline V gene sequence: CDR1 MNHNS, CDR2 SASEGT. The CDR3 loop spans 13 amino acids. CDR3 loop: CASSRGQVEPQHF. For the CDR3, the DNA is TGTGCCAGCAGCCGTGGACAGGTCGAGCCCCAGCATTTT.

A remark on this clonotype: Here the CDR3 omits its conserved ending phenylalanine or tryptophan, so a read error is the likely source. Because the CDR3's place on the DNA is in doubt, the DNA is left out and the CDR3 is given as listed by TCRdb. The chain joins TRBV10-3 to TRBJ1-6. The CDR3 region is 9 residues in length, termini included. CDR1 and CDR2 from the germline V gene are ENHRY and SYGVKD. CDR3: CAISESATK.

The V gene is TRBV11-2, the J gene TRBJ2-5, with TRBD1 matching over 9 bases. The CDR3 loop spans 16 amino acids. Germline CDR1 SGHAT, CDR2 FQNNGV. The J segment lost 2 bases and the V segment lost 3 bases, leaving 7 bases of the junction unmatched. CDR3 nucleotide sequence: TGTGCCAGCAGCTTTGGGGCACAGGGGGCTCAAGAGACCCAGTACTTC. Residues: CASSFGAQGAQETQYF.

A remark on this clonotype: Its ends do not fully match the called genes, so a read error is possible. This chain joins TRBV19 and TRBJ2-2; 8 bases line up with TRBD2. The CDR3 extends over 14 amino acids. Germline V gives CDR1 LNHDA, CDR2 SQIVND (reference sequence). CDR3 nucleotide sequence: TGTGCCAGCAGTAGGGGACTAGAGACCGGGGAGCTGTTTTTT. Translated: CASSRGLETGELFF.

This clonotype appeared a single time. In DNA, the CDR3 is TGCGCAAGCGGTGAGAACTTCGCAGGTCTAGCTGAAGCTTTCTTT. This encodes CASGENFAGLAEAFF. The chain is built from TRBV10-2 and TRBJ1-1, with D hard to call. There are 15 residues in the CDR3. Per germline, CDR1 WSHSY and CDR2 SAAADI.